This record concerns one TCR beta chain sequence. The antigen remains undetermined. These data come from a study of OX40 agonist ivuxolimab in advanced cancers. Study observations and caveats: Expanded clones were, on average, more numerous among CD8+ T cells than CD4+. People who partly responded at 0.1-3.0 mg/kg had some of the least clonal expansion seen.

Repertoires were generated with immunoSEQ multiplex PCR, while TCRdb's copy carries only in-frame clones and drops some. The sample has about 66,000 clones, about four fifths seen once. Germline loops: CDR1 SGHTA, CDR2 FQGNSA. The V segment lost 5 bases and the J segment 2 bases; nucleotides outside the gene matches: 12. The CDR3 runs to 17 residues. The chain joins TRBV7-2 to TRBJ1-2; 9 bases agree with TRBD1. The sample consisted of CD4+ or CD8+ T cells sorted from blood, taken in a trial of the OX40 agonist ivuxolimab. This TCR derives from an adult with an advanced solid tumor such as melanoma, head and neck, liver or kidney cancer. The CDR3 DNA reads TGTGCCAGCAGCCCCGCGGGACAGGGTCAAGTCAACTATGGCTACACCTTC. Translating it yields CASSPAGQGQVNYGYTF. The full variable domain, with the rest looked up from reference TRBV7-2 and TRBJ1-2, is GAGVSQSPSNKVTEKGKDVELRCDPISGHTALYWYRQSLGQGLEFLIYFQGNSAPDKSGLPSDRFSAERTGGSVSTLTIQRTQQEDSAVYLCASSPAGQGQVNYGYTFGSGTRLTVV.